This record concerns one TCR beta chain sequence. What it recognizes is unknown. This record belongs to a study of cytomegalovirus exposure and HLA in healthy donors. Regarding the study as a whole: V segments that were indistinguishable, TRBV6-2 and TRBV6-3 among them, were omitted from analysis.

The V end was cut by 0 bases, the J end by 0 bases, with 8 bases between. CDR3 size: 15 residues. Germline loops: CDR1 SGHRS, CDR2 YFSETQ. The PCR made use of 60 Vbeta and 13 Jbeta primers. Data came from immunoSEQ multiplex PCR; TCRdb stores just in-frame clones and leaves some out. The table lists over 150,000 clones, nearly 80% of them singletons. This chain links TRBV5-1 with TRBJ2-3, with D unclear. This receptor was obtained from a man aged 18 to 29 in good health and CMV-seropositive. The sequenced material came from PBMCs. CDR3 sequence reads: CASSLVYPSTDTQYF. As DNA, the CDR3 is TGCGCCAGCAGCTTGGTCTACCCTAGCACAGATACGCAGTATTTT.